These 22 T cell receptor beta chains came from one sample sequenced in a study of T-cell memory formation after mild COVID-19 listed by TCRdb under 2021. Libraries were made using 5' RACE. Sequencing instrument: Illumina NovaSeq 6000. TCRdb ran its own pipeline on the public reads, namely fastp trimming at Q25 and MiXCR clone calling, and kept in-frame beta chains. Every entry covers one CDR3 protein and lists the most common genes and DNA from its rows. For this sample the table gives 540,000 or so distinct CDR3 sequences, of which around 21% were detected only once. The leading ten clones occupy 9.5% to 15% of the sample. Sequenced sample: PBMCs or a T cell subset sorted from them (not recorded which). The origin of the receptors is an adult woman who had mild COVID-19 (a few samples of this study predate the infection). The sample titles of this study are shuffled in the database, so cell type and time point are left out; the donor was told from shared clones.

This clonotype was seen a handful of times. This sequence joins TRBV12-3 or TRBV12-4 and TRBJ1-4, with D tentatively TRBD1 (6 bases). The CDR3 length is 16 residues. V shed 5 bases and J shed 3 bases, with 16 bases lying between them. CDR3 protein: CASSHHRVGANEKLFF. The CDR3 DNA reads TGTGCCAGCAGTCACCACAGGGTTGGGGCTAATGAAAAACTGTTTTTT.

The chain uses TRBV11-2 and TRBJ2-1; D not resolved. The CDR3 loop spans 14 amino acids. Trimming left V 1 base short and J 8 bases short, with 12 bases between. Germline V lookup: CDR1 SGHAT, CDR2 FQNNGV. CDR3 DNA: TGTGCCAGCAGCTTAGTTCTAGTCACCGATGAGCAGTTCTTC. It encodes CASSLVLVTDEQFF. The whole variable domain, filled in from reference TRBV11-2 and TRBJ2-1, reads EAGVAQSPRYKIIEKRQSVAFWCNPISGHATLYWYQQILGQGPKLLIQFQNNGVVDDSQLPKDRFSAERLKGVDSTLKIQPAKLEDSAVYLCASSLVLVTDEQFFGPGTRLTVL.

The gene calls are TRBV7-9 and TRBJ2-7, with D perhaps TRBD2 (6 bases). CDR3 length: 12 residues. Trimming cost V 5 bases and J 4 bases, with 9 bases left between them. Germline assignment: CDR1 SEHNR and CDR2 FQNEAQ (reference sequence). CDR3 loop: CASSRGNYEQYF. CDR3 nucleotide sequence: TGTGCCAGCAGCCGCGGGAATTACGAGCAGTACTTC.

This clonotype was picked up a small number of times. The chain joins TRBV5-1 to TRBJ1-1; D is ambiguous. The CDR3 is 16 amino acids. The V end lost 2 bases, the J end lost 0 bases, and 14 bases lay between the germline ends. Germline V CDR1 and CDR2: SGHRS, YFSETQ. CDR3 sequence (DNA): TGCGCCAGCAGCTTAGACAACCCCGGGATGAACACTGAAGCTTTCTTT. Residues: CASSLDNPGMNTEAFF.

V gene TRBV15 combines with J gene TRBJ2-1; 9 bases align to TRBD2. In germline, CDR1 is LNHNV, CDR2 YYDKDF (reference sequence). CDR3 length: 15 amino acids. The trim removed 9 bases at V and 7 bases at J, leaving 13 bases unmatched. CDR3 in amino acids: CATTGERGAKNEQFF. In nucleotides, the CDR3 is TGTGCCACGACAGGCGAGCGGGGGGCGAAGAATGAGCAGTTCTTC.

The chain has TRBV19 and TRBJ1-4; D gene ambiguous. Germline V gene sequence: CDR1 LNHDA, CDR2 SQIVND (reference sequence). The CDR3 runs to 12 residues. Trimming removed 1 base at V and 10 bases at J, with 7 bases between. This CDR3 reads CASSIGWGKLFF. Written as DNA, the CDR3 is TGTGCCAGTAGTATAGGATGGGGAAAACTGTTTTTT. Filled out from reference TRBV19 and TRBJ1-4, the complete variable domain reads DGGITQSPKYLFRKEGQNVTLSCEQNLNHDAMYWYRQDPGQGLRLIYYSQIVNDFQKGDIAEGYSVSREKKESFPLTVTSAQKNPTAFYLCASSIGWGKLFFGSGTQLSVL.

The J gene is TRBJ1-1, the V gene TRBV7-2; 9 bases line up with TRBD1. Germline values: CDR1 SGHTA, CDR2 FQGNSA. V dropped 5 bases and J dropped 1; count of bases not matched to a gene: 11. This CDR3 region has 17 residues. The CDR3 here is CASSGTGRGVQNTEAFF. The DNA of the CDR3 is TGTGCCAGCAGCGGGACAGGGAGGGGGGTTCAGAACACTGAAGCTTTCTTT.

The rearrangement joins TRBV4-2 to TRBJ2-7; 9 nucleotides agree with TRBD2. Trimming cost V 4 bases and J 3 bases; bases outside gene matches: 10. The CDR3 length is 16 residues. Germline V gene lookup returns CDR1 LGHNA and CDR2 YNFKEQ. The DNA for the CDR3 is TGTGCCAGCAGCCCCGGCGGGGCGGGAGGGCTCTACGAGCAGTACTTC. It yields the protein CASSPGGAGGLYEQYF.

The table lists this clonotype with a few counts. The chain has TRBV20-1 and TRBJ2-5; D not certain. V lost 5 bases to trimming and J lost 1 base, with 11 bases between them. Germline CDR1 and CDR2: DFQATT and SNEGSKA (reference sequence). The CDR3 runs to 13 residues. DNA for the CDR3: TGCAGTGCTGACCGTGTACCCCAAGAGACCCAGTACTTC. Encoded protein: CSADRVPQETQYF.

CDR3 DNA: TGTGCCAGCAGTCCCTCTGAGAGGTTGAACACTGAAGCTTTCTTT. Amino acid sequence: CASSPSERLNTEAFF. The V call is TRBV6-2 or TRBV6-3, the J call TRBJ1-1; no reliable D call. Germline V gene sequence: CDR1 MNHEY, CDR2 SVGEGT. This CDR3 has 15 residues. The ends were cut back, 5 bases at V and 0 bases at J, with 13 bases in the middle.

This chain joins TRBV4-2 and TRBJ2-7; D is perhaps TRBD2 (5 bases). The CDR3 runs 16 residues. Germline CDR1 LGHNA, CDR2 YNFKEQ. The germline V and J ends were trimmed by 1 base and 2 bases, with 15 bases remaining between them. The CDR3 DNA reads as TGTGCCAGCAGCCAAGCTGATGCTAGCCTCCCCTACGAGCAGTACTTC. Residues: CASSQADASLPYEQYF.

The CDR3 sequence is CASSASLFRGPGDTQYF. The CDR3 DNA reads TGTGCCAGCAGCGCGAGTCTTTTTAGGGGCCCGGGAGATACGCAGTATTTT. This chain joins TRBV9 and TRBJ2-3; tentatively, D is TRBD1 (5 bases). The CDR3 loop spans 17 amino acids. V lost 3 bases and J 5 bases, leaving 22 bases between the germline ends. Per germline, CDR1 SGDLS and CDR2 YYNGEE.

There are a few counts of this clonotype. J is TRBJ2-7 and V is TRBV4-1; TRBD2 matches 9 bases. This CDR3 contains 22 residues. Germline V lookup: CDR1 MGHRA, CDR2 YSYEKL. After removal of 0 bases from V and 4 bases from J, the junction contained 25 bases not matched to a gene. The CDR3 sequence: CASSQDQYESVSMGGRAYEQYF. DNA of the CDR3: TGCGCCAGCAGCCAAGATCAGTATGAGTCCGTATCCATGGGCGGGAGGGCTTACGAGCAGTACTTC.

This clonotype was observed a handful of times. This rearrangement joins TRBV18 to TRBJ1-5; D is perhaps TRBD1 (6 bases). Looked up from germline, CDR1 is KGHSH and CDR2 is LQKENI. V lost 3 bases and J lost 7, with 13 bases in between. This CDR3 has 14 amino acids. CDR3 in DNA: TGTGCCAGCTCACCCTCTCGGGGGGCCCAGCCCCAGCATTTT. This sequence encodes CASSPSRGAQPQHF.

V usage is TRBV4-2 and J usage is TRBJ2-7; TRBD1 or TRBD2 may be the D gene (5 bases each). The CDR3 runs to 15 residues. Germline CDR1 and CDR2: LGHNA and YNFKEQ. Trimming stripped 3 bases from V and 3 bases from J, with 15 bases between. CDR3 bases: TGTGCCAGCAGCCACACCGGGACGGTTAACTACGAGCAGTACTTC. Translated, it gives CASSHTGTVNYEQYF.

This clonotype was seen a few times. The chain couples TRBV6-2 or TRBV6-3 to TRBJ2-7; D is perhaps TRBD1 (5 bases). Between the trimmed V and J ends, which lost 6 bases and 0 bases, there was a span of 18 bases. The germline V gene encodes CDR1 MNHEY and CDR2 SVGEGT. The CDR3 runs 16 residues. This CDR3 is CASRPSAGLFSYEQYF. The CDR3 DNA reads TGTGCCAGCAGGCCTTCGGCAGGGCTCTTCTCCTACGAGCAGTACTTC.

The genes are TRBV12-1 and TRBJ1-1. TRBV12-1 is tagged as a pseudogene. The CDR3 loop spans 15 amino acids. DNA for the CDR3: TGTGCCAGCAGCAAATCACGTCAACCGCGAGCTGAAGCTTTCTTT. This codes for CASSKSRQPRAEAFF.

At least ten counts were recorded for this clonotype. The rearrangement links TRBV7-2 to TRBJ2-1; D ambiguous. Germline lookup yields CDR1 SGHTA and CDR2 FQGNSA. The germline V and J ends were trimmed by 2 bases and 1 base, with 9 bases remaining between them. The CDR3 has 15 residues. The CDR3 sequence is CASSLWFGSYNEQFF. In DNA, the CDR3 is TGTGCCAGCAGCTTATGGTTCGGGTCCTACAATGAGCAGTTCTTC.

The chain joins TRBV5-1 to TRBJ2-7; 7 bases agree with TRBD1. The CDR3 contains 13 residues. Losses at the gene ends were 3 bases for V and 6 bases for J; bases not matched to a gene: 6. Germline CDR1 reads SGHRS; CDR2 reads YFSETQ. As DNA, the CDR3 is TGCGCCAGCAGCTGGCAGGGGGTTCGCGAGCAGTACTTC. This gives the protein CASSWQGVREQYF. The variable domain in full, completed from reference TRBV5-1 and TRBJ2-7, reads KAGVTQTPRYLIKTRGQQVTLSCSPISGHRSVSWYQQTPGQGLQFLFEYFSETQRNKGNFPGRFSGRQFSNSRSEMNVSTLELGDSALYLCASSWQGVREQYFGPGTRLTVT.

This clonotype was detected only a few times. V usage is TRBV10-3 and J usage is TRBJ1-1; TRBD1 is a possible D gene (6 bases). Trimming took 2 bases from V and 4 from J, leaving 11 bases between them. CDR1 and CDR2 (germline): ENHRY, SYGVKD. The CDR3 extends over 14 amino acids. CDR3 in amino acids: CAISEMGARTEAFF. In DNA form, the CDR3 reads TGTGCCATCAGTGAGATGGGGGCACGCACTGAAGCTTTCTTT.

The table lists this clonotype with many counts. The rearrangement joins TRBV5-1 to TRBJ2-3, with 12 bases that match TRBD1. Per the germline V gene, CDR1 is SGHRS and CDR2 is YFSETQ. CDR3 length equals 16 residues. V lost 4 bases and J lost 4; bases outside the gene matches: 7. The CDR3: CASSEGTGGAADTQYF. CDR3 sequence (DNA): TGCGCCAGCAGCGAGGGGACAGGGGGCGCAGCAGATACGCAGTATTTT.

This clonotype was counted many times. The CDR3 spells CASSVSGTSGSPTGELFF. The CDR3 DNA sequence: TGCGCCAGCAGCGTCTCCGGGACTAGCGGGAGCCCCACCGGGGAGCTGTTTTTT. The chain combines TRBV5-1 with TRBJ2-2, with 14 bases that match TRBD2. The V gene's germline CDR1 is SGHRS and CDR2 YFSETQ. There are 18 residues in the CDR3. Trimming took 4 bases from V and 4 from J; bases not matched to a gene: 9. Filled out from reference TRBV5-1 and TRBJ2-2, the complete variable domain reads KAGVTQTPRYLIKTRGQQVTLSCSPISGHRSVSWYQQTPGQGLQFLFEYFSETQRNKGNFPGRFSGRQFSNSRSEMNVSTLELGDSALYLCASSVSGTSGSPTGELFFGEGSRLTVL.